The rows below give T cell receptor beta chains drawn from one sample of a study of blood T cell repertoires in COVID-19. Libraries were prepared by immunoSEQ multiplex PCR; TCRdb keeps only in-frame clonotypes and omits some of them. The sample lists around 100,000 clones, roughly 90% occurring once. The sample taken for sequencing was peripheral blood. The origin of the receptors is a woman aged 55-70 years with acute or convalescent COVID-19. The CDR3 runs from the conserved cysteine through the conserved F or W.

j_gene | v_gene | CDR3aa
TRBJ1-1 | TRBV6-2/TRBV6-3 | CASSYSSRGGTEAFF
TRBJ1-3 | TRBV19 | CASSRERTGGHTIYF
TRBJ2-1 | TRBV7-3 | CASSLVRLAPGNEQFF
TRBJ2-7 | TRBV28 | CASSRGPAGEYEQYF
TRBJ1-3 | TRBV5-1 | CASSFTTSFGGNTIYF
TRBJ1-1 | TRBV12-5 | CASGPFGGGTEAFF
TRBJ2-3 | TRBV2 | CASSPSSGGADTQYF
TRBJ2-1 | TRBV19 | CASSMYRGRDEQFF
TRBJ2-2 | TRBV12-3/TRBV12-4 | CASSPLSPGELFF
TRBJ2-3 | TRBV18 | CASSASGRGDTQYF
TRBJ2-2 | TRBV30 | CAWSGRRTSGNTGELFF
TRBJ1-3 | TRBV23-1 | CARNPGQVVDGNTIYF
TRBJ2-1 | TRBV25-1 | CASSELSGTGGNEQFF
TRBJ2-1 | TRBV9 | CASSSDRDYNEQFF
TRBJ1-1 | TRBV3-1/TRBV3-2 | CASSQGGGMNTEAFF
TRBJ2-7 | TRBV6-6 | CASSYPPSGQAQYF
TRBJ2-7 | TRBV6-5 | CASRTQTAYEQYF
TRBJ2-3 | TRBV20-1 | CSASVGRNTDTQYF
TRBJ1-1 | TRBV2 | CASRGAGRWANTEAFF
TRBJ1-2 | TRBV10-3 | CAISDRDYGYTF
TRBJ1-2 | TRBV4-2 | CASSQDRGWRGYTF
TRBJ1-3 | TRBV11-3 | CASSQRDFISGNTIYF
TRBJ2-1 | TRBV19 | CASSREAGYGEQFF
TRBJ2-1 | TRBV5-5 | CASSLGRKSSYNEQFF